One sample yielded the 17 T cell receptor beta chains listed below, sequenced in a study of T cells in Graves' hyperthyroidism and ophthalmopathy. Amplified regions were TCR beta CDR3 sequences from RNA transcripts. First-round RT-PCR targeting the TCR CDR3 was performed with the HTBI primer set. TCRdb reanalysed the multiplex PCR reads using MiXCR and keeps one entry per CDR3 protein. The table shows about 640,000 distinct CDR3 sequences, with 45% occurring only once. Sequenced: peripheral blood or thyroid tissue (not recorded which). These receptors came from an adult man with Graves' disease, either hyperthyroidism or ophthalmopathy (not recorded which).

The rearrangement joins TRBV29-1 to TRBJ2-2; TRBD1 matches 7 bases. The CDR3 spans 16 residues. V trimming: 1 base; J trimming: 7 bases; junction bases outside the gene matches: 12. Germline lookup yields CDR1 SQVTM and CDR2 ANQGSEA. CDR3 loop: CSVEAPRQGIGGELFF. CDR3 DNA: TGCAGCGTTGAAGCCCCCCGACAGGGAATAGGCGGGGAGCTGTTTTTT.

This clonotype came up many times. V and J are TRBV29-1 and TRBJ2-7; 8 positions match TRBD1. This CDR3 has 13 residues. V shed 6 bases, J shed 7 bases, and the junction held 11 bases outside the gene matches. Per the germline V gene, CDR1 is SQVTM and CDR2 is ANQGSEA. The CDR3 reads CSVGGQGSREQYF. The CDR3 nucleotides read TGCAGCGTCGGCGGACAGGGCTCAAGGGAGCAGTACTTC.

This clonotype occurred a few times. The V and J genes are TRBV9 and TRBJ1-2; weak D call: TRBD1 (5 bases). Trimming left V 4 bases short and J 7 bases short, with 14 bases between. The CDR3 is 13 residues long. Germline V lookup: CDR1 SGDLS, CDR2 YYNGEE. The CDR3 region has the DNA TGTGCCAGCAGCCAACGAGGGGAAATTGGCTACACCTTC. Translation gives CASSQRGEIGYTF.

V usage is TRBV11-2 and J usage is TRBJ2-7, with 9 positions matching TRBD2. This CDR3 has 13 residues. V was clipped by 8 bases and J by 6 bases; unmatched bases: 8. From germline, CDR1 is SGHAT and CDR2 FQNNGV. This CDR3 is CASSIAGACEQYF. The CDR3 nucleotides are TGTGCCAGCTCAATAGCGGGAGCTTGCGAGCAGTACTTC.

This clonotype was counted ten times or more. The CDR3 DNA is TGTGCCAGCAGCTCACAGGGGAACCTAGCCTATGGCTACACCTTC. This encodes CASSSQGNLAYGYTF. This chain connects TRBV7-9 to TRBJ1-2, with TRBD1 identical over 7 bases. V dropped 4 bases and J dropped 4; count of bases not matched to a gene: 9. The CDR3 sequence is 15 residues long. Germline CDR1 SEHNR, CDR2 FQNEAQ (reference sequence). Supplemented by reference TRBV7-9 and TRBJ1-2, the full variable domain reads DTGVSQNPRHKITKRGQNVTFRCDPISEHNRLYWYRQTLGQGPEFLTYFQNEAQLEKSRLLSDRFSAERPKGSFSTLEIQRTEQGDSAMYLCASSSQGNLAYGYTFGSGTRLTVV.

The chain has TRBV10-3 and TRBJ1-6; D call uncertain. V was cut by 10 bases and J by 6 bases, with 13 bases left in between. The CDR3 has 13 residues. CDR1 and CDR2 from the germline V gene are ENHRY and SYGVKD. The CDR3: CASRRGSNSPLHF. Here the CDR3 DNA reads TGTGCCAGCAGAAGAGGGAGTAATTCACCCCTCCACTTT.

About this clonotype: A much larger clone is a single base away; this may be a read error. J is TRBJ2-7 and V is TRBV20-1; 10 nucleotides line up with TRBD1. There are 13 residues in the CDR3. Per germline, CDR1 DFQATT and CDR2 SNEGSKA (reference sequence). Trimming at V came to 3 bases and at J to 8 bases, leaving 7 bases not matched to a gene. CDR3 protein: CSASGDRGHKQYF. CDR3 DNA: TGCAGTGCTAGTGGGGACAGGGGTCACAAGCAGTACTTC.

This chain links TRBV5-4 with TRBJ1-2; possibly TRBD1 for D (6 bases). From germline, CDR1 is SGHNT and CDR2 YYREEE (reference sequence). This CDR3 spans 18 amino acids. V lost 4 bases and J lost 6, with 28 bases in between. CDR3 residues: CASSLRAVYRVGRDGYTF. DNA of the CDR3: TGTGCCAGCAGCCTAAGGGCCGTTTACAGGGTAGGCCGGGATGGCTACACCTTC.

As for this clonotype: One base away lies a much larger clone, so this may be a sequencing read error. The V gene is TRBV7-2, the J gene TRBJ2-5; D call uncertain. The V gene's germline CDR1 is SGHTA and CDR2 FQGNSA. CDR3 length: 13 amino acids. The CDR3 region has the DNA TGTCCCAGCAGCTTAGACCACCAAGAGACCCAGTACTTC. Its translation is CPSSLDHQETQYF. Based on the CDR3 plus reference TRBV7-2 and TRBJ2-5, the full variable domain is GAGVSQSPSNKVTEKGKDVELRCDPISGHTALYWYRQSLGQGLEFLIYFQGNSAPDKSGLPSDRFSAERTGGSVSTLTIQRTQQEDSAVYLCPSSLDHQETQYFGPGTRLLVL.

This clonotype was seen many times. V and J are TRBV12-3 or TRBV12-4 and TRBJ1-5, with D possibly TRBD1 on 6 matching bases. V lost 6 bases and J lost 5, with 14 bases in between. CDR3 length equals 14 residues. This CDR3 reads CASRRDIGYQPQHF. The CDR3 region has the DNA TGTGCCAGCAGGCGGGACATCGGCTATCAGCCCCAGCATTTT.

A note on this clonotype: A junction end diverges from the germline sequence, so it may reflect a read error. The chain has TRBV6-5 and TRBJ2-5, with D possibly matching TRBD1 (5 bases). Germline loops: CDR1 MNHEY, CDR2 SVGAGI. The CDR3 consists of 15 residues. In DNA, the CDR3 is TGTGCCAGCAGTCACTCGATGGGGCCGGGAGAGACCCAGTACTTC. It translates to CASSHSMGPGETQYF.

This clonotype was observed a single time. The J gene is TRBJ2-7, the V gene TRBV2; the D gene is possibly TRBD2 (6 bases). Trimming left V 8 bases short and J 4 bases short, with 12 bases between. The CDR3 is 12 residues long. CDR1 and CDR2 (germline): SNHLY, FYNNEI. The CDR3 DNA follows: TGTGCCAGCGTGGCGGGGCAGTACGAGCAGTACTTC. Amino acids: CASVAGQYEQYF.

This clonotype was observed many times. CDR3 protein: CATSDPGQGRAGYTF. CDR3 in DNA: TGTGCCACCAGTGATCCGGGACAGGGACGAGCTGGCTACACCTTC. J is TRBJ1-2 and V is TRBV24-1; TRBD1 aligns across 9 bases. The germline V gene has CDR1 KGHDR and CDR2 SFDVKD. The CDR3 spans 15 residues. V lost 3 bases to trimming and J lost 7 bases; unmatched junction nucleotides: 8.

This clonotype was detected once. The gene calls are TRBV9 and TRBJ1-6; D is unclear. The germline V gene has CDR1 SGDLS and CDR2 YYNGEE. V was clipped by 4 bases and J by 7 bases, with 9 bases between them. The CDR3 length is 13 residues. The CDR3 DNA reads as TGTGCCAGCAGCCCCGCGCCGAATTCACCCCTCCACTTT. Translation: CASSPAPNSPLHF.

The rearrangement uses TRBV20-1 and TRBJ2-7, with TRBD2 matching 14 bases. V shed 5 bases, J shed 0 bases, and the junction held 0 bases outside the gene matches. CDR1 DFQATT and CDR2 SNEGSKA come from the germline V gene (reference sequence). The CDR3 has 14 amino acids. In DNA, the CDR3 is TGCAGTGCTGGGACTAGCGGGAGCTCCTACGAGCAGTACTTC. As protein: CSAGTSGSSYEQYF.

Notes on this clonotype: A read error is possible here, since a much larger clone lies one base away. The rearrangement joins TRBV7-7 to TRBJ2-7; 7 positions agree with TRBD1. Germline-derived CDR1 and CDR2 are SSHAT and FNYEAQ (reference sequence). The CDR3 runs to 15 residues. CDR3 nucleotides: TGTGCTAGCAGCTTCGCGGCAGGGGGATCCTACGAGCAGTACTTC. Translating it yields CASSFAAGGSYEQYF.

Ten or more counts support this clonotype. V gene TRBV2 combines with J gene TRBJ2-5, with D possibly called TRBD1 or TRBD2 (5 bases each). Germline V CDR1 and CDR2: SNHLY, FYNNEI. Trimming shortened V by 2 bases and J by 0 bases, and 7 bases separated the two germline ends. The CDR3 is made up of 14 amino acids. The CDR3 here is CASSERDHQETQYF. CDR3 nucleotides: TGTGCCAGCAGTGAACGGGACCACCAAGAGACCCAGTACTTC.